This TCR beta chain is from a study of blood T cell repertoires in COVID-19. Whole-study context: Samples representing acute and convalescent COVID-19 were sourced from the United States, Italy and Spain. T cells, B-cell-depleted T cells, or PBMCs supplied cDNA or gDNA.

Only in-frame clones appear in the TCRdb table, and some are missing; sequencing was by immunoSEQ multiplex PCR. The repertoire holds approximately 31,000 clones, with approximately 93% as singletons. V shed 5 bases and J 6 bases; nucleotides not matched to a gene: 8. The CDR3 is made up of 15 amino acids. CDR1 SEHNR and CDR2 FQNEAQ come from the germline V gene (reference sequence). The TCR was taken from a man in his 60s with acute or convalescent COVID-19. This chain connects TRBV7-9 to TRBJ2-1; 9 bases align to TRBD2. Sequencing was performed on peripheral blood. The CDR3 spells CASSKEGLAGNEQFF. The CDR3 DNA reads TGTGCCAGCAGCAAAGAGGGACTAGCCGGCAATGAGCAGTTCTTC.